This paragraph covers one TCR beta chain sequence. The sample comes from a study of blood T cell repertoires in COVID-19. Study background: COVID-19 samples collected from the United States, Italy and Spain covered acute and convalescent phases. PBMCs, B-cell-depleted T cells, or T cells provided the cDNA or gDNA that made up the material.

V was pared by 2 bases and J by 4 bases, with 11 bases between. The germline CDR1 and CDR2 sequences are MNHNS and SASEGT. The CDR3 loop spans 15 amino acids. In the study's own analysis: Estimation of nucleated cell counts relied on the amplification of reference gene primers. TCRdb's copy holds only in-frame clones and misses some; the assay was immunoSEQ multiplex PCR. The V and J calls and clone size are taken from that table; D and trimming were inferred from the DNA. The repertoire holds some 120,000 clones, with about nine tenths as singletons. The receptor's source is a human donor with active COVID-19. The donor label of this sample is uncertain. The source material was peripheral blood. This chain uses TRBV6-1 with TRBJ1-4; D not resolved. The CDR3 sequence is CASSESFSLNEKLFF. The CDR3 nucleotides read TGTGCCAGCAGTGAATCGTTTAGCCTTAATGAAAAACTGTTTTTT.